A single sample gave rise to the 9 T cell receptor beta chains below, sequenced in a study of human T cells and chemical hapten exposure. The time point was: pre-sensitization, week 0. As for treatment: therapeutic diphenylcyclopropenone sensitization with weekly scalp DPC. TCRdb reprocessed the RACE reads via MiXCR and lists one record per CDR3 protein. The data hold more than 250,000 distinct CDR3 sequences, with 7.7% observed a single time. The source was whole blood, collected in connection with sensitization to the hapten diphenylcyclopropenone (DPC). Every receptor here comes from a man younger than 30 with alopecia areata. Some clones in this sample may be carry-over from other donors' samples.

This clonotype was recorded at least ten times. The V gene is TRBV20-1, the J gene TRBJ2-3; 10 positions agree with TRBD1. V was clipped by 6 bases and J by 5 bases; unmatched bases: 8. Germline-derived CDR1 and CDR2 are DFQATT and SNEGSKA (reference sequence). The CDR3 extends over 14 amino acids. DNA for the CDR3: TGCAGTGCGAGGGACAGGGGCCCAGGAGATACGCAGTATTTT. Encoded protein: CSARDRGPGDTQYF.

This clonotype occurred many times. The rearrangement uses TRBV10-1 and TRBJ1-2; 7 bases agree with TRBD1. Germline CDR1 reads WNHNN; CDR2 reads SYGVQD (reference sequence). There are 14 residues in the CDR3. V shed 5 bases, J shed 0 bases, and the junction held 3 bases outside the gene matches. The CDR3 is CASSPGTANYGYTF. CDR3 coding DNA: TGCGCCAGCAGTCCTGGGACAGCTAACTATGGCTACACCTTC.

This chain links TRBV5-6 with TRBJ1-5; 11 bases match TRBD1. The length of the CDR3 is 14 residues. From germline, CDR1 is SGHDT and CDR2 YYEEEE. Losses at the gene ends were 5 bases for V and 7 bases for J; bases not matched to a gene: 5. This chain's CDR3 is CASSTGQGVQPQHF. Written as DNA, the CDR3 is TGTGCCAGCAGTACGGGACAGGGGGTGCAGCCCCAGCATTTT.

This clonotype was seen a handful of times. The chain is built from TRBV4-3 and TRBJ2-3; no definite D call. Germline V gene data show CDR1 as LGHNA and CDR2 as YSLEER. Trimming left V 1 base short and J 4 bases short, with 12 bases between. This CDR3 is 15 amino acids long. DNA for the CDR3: TGCGCCAGCAGCCAAGGGATCAGTTGGGCAGATACGCAGTATTTT. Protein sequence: CASSQGISWADTQYF.

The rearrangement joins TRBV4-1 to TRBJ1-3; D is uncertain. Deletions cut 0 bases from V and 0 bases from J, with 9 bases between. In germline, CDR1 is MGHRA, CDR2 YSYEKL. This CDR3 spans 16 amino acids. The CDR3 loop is CASSQEGRNSGNTIYF. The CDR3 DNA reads TGCGCCAGCAGCCAAGAAGGCAGAAACTCTGGAAACACCATATATTTT.

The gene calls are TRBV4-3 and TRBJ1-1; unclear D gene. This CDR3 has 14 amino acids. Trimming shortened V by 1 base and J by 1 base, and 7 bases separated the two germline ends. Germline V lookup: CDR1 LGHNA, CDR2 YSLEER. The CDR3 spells CASSQVIENTEAFF. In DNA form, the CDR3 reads TGCGCCAGCAGCCAAGTAATAGAGAACACTGAAGCTTTCTTT.

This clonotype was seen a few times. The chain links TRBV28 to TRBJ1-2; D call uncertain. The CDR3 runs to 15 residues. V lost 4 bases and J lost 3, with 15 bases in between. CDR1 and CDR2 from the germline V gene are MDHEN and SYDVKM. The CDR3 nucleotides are TGTGCCAGCAGTTCCCGTCAGCCCTCCTACTATGGCTACACCTTC. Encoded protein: CASSSRQPSYYGYTF.

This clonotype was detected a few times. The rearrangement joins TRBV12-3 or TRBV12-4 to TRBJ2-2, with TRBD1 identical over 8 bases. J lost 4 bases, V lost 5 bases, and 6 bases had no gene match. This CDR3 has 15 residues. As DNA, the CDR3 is TGTGCCAGCAGTCCGACAGGGGAGGCCACCGGGGAGCTGTTTTTT. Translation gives CASSPTGEATGELFF.

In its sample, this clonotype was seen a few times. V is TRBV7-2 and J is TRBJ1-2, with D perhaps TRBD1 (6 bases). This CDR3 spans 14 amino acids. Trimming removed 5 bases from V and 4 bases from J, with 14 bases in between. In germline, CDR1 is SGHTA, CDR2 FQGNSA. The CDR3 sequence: CASSPGQISYGYTF. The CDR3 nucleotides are TGTGCCAGCAGCCCCGGACAGATATCCTATGGCTACACCTTC.